This TCR beta chain was retrieved from a study of shared clonotypes between healthy human individuals. Sequencing was performed with immunoSEQ multiplex PCR; in TCRdb, only in-frame clones are kept and a portion is missing. The sample has roughly 1,000,000 clones, around 82% seen once. Concerning this clone itself: No antigen is known for it.

Study-wide findings and caveats: Rarefaction curves obtained for sorted subsets showed sequencing incomplete despite large depth.

Germline CDR1 reads LGHNA; CDR2 reads YNFKEQ. V trimming: 1 base; J trimming: 4 bases; junction bases outside the gene matches: 12. This CDR3 comprises 17 residues. The sequence was collected from a man between 18 and 35 years old in good health. Some clones in this sample may be carry-over from other donors' samples. This chain uses TRBV4-2 with TRBJ1-2; 7 bases agree with TRBD1. Source material: memory CD4+ T cells from PBMCs. The subset is: CD45RA-negative fraction. The chain's CDR3 is CASSQGDWTGSGYGYTF. CDR3 nucleotides: TGTGCCAGCAGCCAAGGAGACTGGACAGGTTCTGGCTATGGCTACACCTTC.